Here is one T cell receptor (beta chain) with its context. This sample also contains other DNA sequences that code for the same CDR3. The data derive from a study of shared clonotypes between healthy human individuals. This table comes from immunoSEQ multiplex PCR, and its TCRdb copy is limited to in-frame clones, with some not included. The sample holds 2 million or so clones; roughly 96% are singletons and the top ten take 0.1% to 0.15%. Germline V lookup: CDR1 SGHRS, CDR2 YFSETQ. The CDR3 has 14 residues. V lost 1 base and J lost 1, with 8 bases in between. The V gene is TRBV5-1, the J gene TRBJ2-5; possibly TRBD2 for D (5 bases). The source of this sequence is a man younger than 30 in good health. The sequenced sample was naive CD4+ T cells sorted from blood. Subset in this sample: CD45RA+ positively selected. In DNA form, the CDR3 reads TGCGCCAGCAGCTTGCGGCGGGCCCAAGAGACCCAGTACTTC. Translated, it gives CASSLRRAQETQYF.